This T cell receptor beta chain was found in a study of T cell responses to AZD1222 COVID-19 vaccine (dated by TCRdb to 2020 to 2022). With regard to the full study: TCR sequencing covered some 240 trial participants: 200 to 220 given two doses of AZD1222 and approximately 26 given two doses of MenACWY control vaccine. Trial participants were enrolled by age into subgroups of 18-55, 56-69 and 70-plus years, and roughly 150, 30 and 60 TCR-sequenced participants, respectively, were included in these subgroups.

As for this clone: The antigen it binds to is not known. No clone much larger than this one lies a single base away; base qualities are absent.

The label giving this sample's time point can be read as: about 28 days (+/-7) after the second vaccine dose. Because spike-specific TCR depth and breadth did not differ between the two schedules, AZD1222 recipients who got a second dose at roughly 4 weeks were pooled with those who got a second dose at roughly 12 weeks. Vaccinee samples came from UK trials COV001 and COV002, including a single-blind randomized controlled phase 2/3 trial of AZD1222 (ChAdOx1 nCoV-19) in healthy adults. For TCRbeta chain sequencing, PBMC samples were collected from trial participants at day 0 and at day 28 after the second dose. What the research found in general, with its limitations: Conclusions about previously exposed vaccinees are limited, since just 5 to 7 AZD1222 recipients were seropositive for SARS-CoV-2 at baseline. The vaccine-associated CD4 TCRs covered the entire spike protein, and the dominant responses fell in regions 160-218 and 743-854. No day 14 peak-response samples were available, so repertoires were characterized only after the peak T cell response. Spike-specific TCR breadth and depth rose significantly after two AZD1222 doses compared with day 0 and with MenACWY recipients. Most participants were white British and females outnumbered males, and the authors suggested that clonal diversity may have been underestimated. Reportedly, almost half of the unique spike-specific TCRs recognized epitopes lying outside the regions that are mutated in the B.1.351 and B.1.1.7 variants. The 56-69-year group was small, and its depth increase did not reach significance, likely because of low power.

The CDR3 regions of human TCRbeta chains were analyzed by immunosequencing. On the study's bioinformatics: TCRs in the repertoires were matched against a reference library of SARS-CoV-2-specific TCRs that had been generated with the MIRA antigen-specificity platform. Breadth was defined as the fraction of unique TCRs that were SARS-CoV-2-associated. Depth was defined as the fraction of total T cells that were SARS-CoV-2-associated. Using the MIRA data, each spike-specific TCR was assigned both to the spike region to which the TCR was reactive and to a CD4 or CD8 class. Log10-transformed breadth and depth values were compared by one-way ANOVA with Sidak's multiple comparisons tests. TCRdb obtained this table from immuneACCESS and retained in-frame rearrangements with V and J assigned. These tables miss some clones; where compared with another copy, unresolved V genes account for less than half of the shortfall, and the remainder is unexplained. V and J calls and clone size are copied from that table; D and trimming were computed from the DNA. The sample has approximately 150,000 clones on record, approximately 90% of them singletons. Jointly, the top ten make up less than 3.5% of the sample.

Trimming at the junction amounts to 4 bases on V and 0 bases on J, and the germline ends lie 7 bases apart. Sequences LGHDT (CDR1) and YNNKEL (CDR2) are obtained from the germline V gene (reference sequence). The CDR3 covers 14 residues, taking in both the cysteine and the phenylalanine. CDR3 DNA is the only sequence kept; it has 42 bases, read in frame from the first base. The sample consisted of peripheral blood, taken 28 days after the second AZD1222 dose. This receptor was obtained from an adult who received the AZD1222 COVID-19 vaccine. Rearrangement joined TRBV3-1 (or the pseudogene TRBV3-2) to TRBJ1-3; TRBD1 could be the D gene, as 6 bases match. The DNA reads TGTGCCAGCAGCCCGGACAGCTCTGGAAACACCATATATTTT. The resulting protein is CASSPDSSGNTIYF.